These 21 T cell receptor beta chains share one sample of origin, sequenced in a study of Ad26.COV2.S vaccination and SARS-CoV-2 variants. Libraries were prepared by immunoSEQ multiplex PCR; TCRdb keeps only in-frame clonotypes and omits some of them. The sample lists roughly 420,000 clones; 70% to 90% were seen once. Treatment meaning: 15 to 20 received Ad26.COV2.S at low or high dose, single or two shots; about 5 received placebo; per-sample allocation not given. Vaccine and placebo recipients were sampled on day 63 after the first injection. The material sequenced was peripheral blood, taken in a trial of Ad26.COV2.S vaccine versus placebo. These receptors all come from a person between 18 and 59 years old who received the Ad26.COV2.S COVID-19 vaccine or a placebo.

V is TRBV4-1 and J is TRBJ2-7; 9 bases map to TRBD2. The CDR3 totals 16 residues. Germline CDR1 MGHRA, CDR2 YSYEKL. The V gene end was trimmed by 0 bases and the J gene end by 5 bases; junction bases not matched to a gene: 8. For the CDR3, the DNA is TGCGCCAGCAGCCAAGACTCCGGGACTAGCCTCCACGAGCAGTACTTC. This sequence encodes CASSQDSGTSLHEQYF.

This CDR3 reads CASSPTGRNQPQHF. CDR3 nucleotides: TGTGCCAGCAGCCCGACAGGACGCAATCAGCCCCAGCATTTT. V gene TRBV7-8 combines with J gene TRBJ1-5; possibly TRBD1 for D (6 bases). There are 14 residues in the CDR3. Germline loops: CDR1 SGHVS, CDR2 FQNEAQ. Trimming took off 5 bases at V and 2 bases at J, with 10 bases between the two ends.

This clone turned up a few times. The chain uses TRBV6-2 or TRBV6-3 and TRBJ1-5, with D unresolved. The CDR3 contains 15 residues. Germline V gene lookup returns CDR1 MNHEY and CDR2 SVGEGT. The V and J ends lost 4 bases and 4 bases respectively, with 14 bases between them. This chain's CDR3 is CASSSGERENQPQHF. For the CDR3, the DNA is TGTGCCAGCAGTTCTGGGGAAAGGGAGAATCAGCCCCAGCATTTT.

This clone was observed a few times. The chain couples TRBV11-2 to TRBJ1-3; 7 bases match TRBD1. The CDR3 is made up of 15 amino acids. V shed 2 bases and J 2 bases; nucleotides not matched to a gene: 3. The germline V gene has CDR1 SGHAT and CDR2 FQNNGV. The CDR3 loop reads CASSLQGEAGNTIYF. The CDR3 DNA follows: TGTGCCAGCAGCTTACAGGGGGAGGCTGGAAACACCATATATTTT.

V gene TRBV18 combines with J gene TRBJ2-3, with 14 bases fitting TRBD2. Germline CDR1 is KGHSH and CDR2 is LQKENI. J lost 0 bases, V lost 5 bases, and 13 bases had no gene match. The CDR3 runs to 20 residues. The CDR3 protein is CASSSLWGTSGGPSTDTQYF. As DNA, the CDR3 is TGTGCCAGCTCATCCCTATGGGGGACTAGCGGGGGCCCAAGCACAGATACGCAGTATTTT.

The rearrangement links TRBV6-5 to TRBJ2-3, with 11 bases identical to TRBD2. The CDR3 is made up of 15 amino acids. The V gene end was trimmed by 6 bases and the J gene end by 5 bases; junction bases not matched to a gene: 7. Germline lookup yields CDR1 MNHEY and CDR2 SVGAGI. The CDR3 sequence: CASSQTSGTVDTQYF. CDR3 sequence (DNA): TGTGCCAGCAGCCAGACTAGCGGGACGGTAGATACGCAGTATTTT.

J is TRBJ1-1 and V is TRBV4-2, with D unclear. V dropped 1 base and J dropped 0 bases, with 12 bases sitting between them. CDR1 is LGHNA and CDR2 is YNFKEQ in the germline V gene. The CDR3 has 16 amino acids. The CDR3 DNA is TGTGCCAGCAGCCAAGGACCACAGAGCCTGAACACTGAAGCTTTCTTT. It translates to CASSQGPQSLNTEAFF.

Written as DNA, the CDR3 is TGTGCCAGTAGTATCCAGTACACGAACACCGGGGAGCTGTTTTTT. It yields the protein CASSIQYTNTGELFF. The rearrangement uses TRBV19 and TRBJ2-2; D call uncertain. Trimming took 3 bases from V and 0 from J, leaving 8 bases between them. This CDR3 spans 15 amino acids. The germline CDR1 and CDR2 sequences are LNHDA and SQIVND (reference sequence).

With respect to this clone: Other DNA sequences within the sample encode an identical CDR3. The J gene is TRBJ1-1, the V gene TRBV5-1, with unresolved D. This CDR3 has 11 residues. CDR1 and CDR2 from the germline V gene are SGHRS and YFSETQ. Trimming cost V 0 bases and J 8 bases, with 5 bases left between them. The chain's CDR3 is CASSLGLEAFF. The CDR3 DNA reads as TGCGCCAGCAGCTTGGGCCTAGAAGCTTTCTTT.

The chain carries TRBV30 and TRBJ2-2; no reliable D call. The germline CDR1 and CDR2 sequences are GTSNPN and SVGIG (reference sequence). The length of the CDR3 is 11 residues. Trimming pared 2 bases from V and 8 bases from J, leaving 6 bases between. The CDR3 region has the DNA TGTGCCTGGAGTCTGGGTGGGGAGCTGTTTTTT. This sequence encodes CAWSLGGELFF.

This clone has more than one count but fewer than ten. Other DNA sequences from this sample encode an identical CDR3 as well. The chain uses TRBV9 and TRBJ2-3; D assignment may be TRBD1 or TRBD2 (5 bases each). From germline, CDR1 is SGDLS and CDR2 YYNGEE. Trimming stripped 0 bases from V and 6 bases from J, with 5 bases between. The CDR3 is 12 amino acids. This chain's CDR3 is CASSVGGDTQYF. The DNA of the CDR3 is TGTGCCAGCAGCGTAGGGGGGGATACGCAGTATTTT.

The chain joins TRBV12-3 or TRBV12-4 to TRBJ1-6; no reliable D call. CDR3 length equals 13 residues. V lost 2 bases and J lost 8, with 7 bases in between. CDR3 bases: TGTGCCAGCAGTTTAAGAGAGGATTCACCCCTCCACTTT. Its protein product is CASSLREDSPLHF.

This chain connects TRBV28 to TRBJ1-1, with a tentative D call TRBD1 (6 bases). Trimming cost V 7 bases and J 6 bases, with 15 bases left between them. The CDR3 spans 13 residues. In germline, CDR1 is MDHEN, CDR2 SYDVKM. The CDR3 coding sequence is TGTGCCAGCATTAAACAGGGTTGGCCTGAAGCTTTCTTT. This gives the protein CASIKQGWPEAFF.

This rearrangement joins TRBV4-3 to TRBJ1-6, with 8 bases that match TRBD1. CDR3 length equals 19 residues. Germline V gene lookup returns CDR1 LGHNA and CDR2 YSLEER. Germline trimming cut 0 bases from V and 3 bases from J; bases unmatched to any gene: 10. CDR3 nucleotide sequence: TGCGCCAGCAGCCAAGAAGTTAGTTTAGGACAGGGCTATAATTCACCCCTCCACTTT. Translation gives CASSQEVSLGQGYNSPLHF.

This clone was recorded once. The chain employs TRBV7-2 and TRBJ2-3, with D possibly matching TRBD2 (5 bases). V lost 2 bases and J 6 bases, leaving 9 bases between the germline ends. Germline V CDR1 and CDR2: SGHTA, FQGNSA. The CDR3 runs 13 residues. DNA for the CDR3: TGTGCCAGCAGCTTAAATCGGGGTGATACGCAGTATTTT. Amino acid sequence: CASSLNRGDTQYF.

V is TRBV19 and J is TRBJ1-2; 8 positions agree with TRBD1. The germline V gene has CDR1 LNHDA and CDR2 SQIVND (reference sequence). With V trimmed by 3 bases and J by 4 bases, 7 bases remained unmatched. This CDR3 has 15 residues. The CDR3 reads CASSIGQGAGYGYTF. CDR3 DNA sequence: TGTGCCAGTAGTATTGGGCAGGGGGCTGGCTATGGCTACACCTTC.

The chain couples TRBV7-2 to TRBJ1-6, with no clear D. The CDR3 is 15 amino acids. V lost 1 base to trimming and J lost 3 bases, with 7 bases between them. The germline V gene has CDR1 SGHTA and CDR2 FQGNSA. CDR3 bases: TGTGCCAGCAGCTTAGGGGATCGCTATAATTCACCCCTCCACTTT. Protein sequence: CASSLGDRYNSPLHF.

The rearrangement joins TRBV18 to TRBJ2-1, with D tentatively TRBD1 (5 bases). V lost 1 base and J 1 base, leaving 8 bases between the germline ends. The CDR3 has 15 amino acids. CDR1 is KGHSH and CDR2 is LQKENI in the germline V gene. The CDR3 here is CASSPRQSSYNEQFF. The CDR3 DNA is TGTGCCAGCTCACCACGACAGAGTTCCTACAATGAGCAGTTCTTC.

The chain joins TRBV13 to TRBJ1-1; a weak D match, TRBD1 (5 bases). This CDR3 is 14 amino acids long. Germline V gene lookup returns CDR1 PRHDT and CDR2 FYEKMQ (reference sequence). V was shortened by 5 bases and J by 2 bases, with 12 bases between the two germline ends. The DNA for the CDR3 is TGTGCCAGCAGCCCGGGGGAGGACAACACTGAAGCTTTCTTT. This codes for CASSPGEDNTEAFF.

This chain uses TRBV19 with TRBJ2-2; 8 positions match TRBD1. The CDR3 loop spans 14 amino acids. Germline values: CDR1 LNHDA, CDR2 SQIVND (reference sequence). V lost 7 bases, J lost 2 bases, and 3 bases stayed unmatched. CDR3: CASTSGGNTGELFF. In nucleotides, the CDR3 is TGTGCCAGTACCTCAGGGGGCAACACCGGGGAGCTGTTTTTT. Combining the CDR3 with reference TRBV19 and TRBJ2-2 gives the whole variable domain DGGITQSPKYLFRKEGQNVTLSCEQNLNHDAMYWYRQDPGQGLRLIYYSQIVNDFQKGDIAEGYSVSREKKESFPLTVTSAQKNPTAFYLCASTSGGNTGELFFGEGSRLTVL.

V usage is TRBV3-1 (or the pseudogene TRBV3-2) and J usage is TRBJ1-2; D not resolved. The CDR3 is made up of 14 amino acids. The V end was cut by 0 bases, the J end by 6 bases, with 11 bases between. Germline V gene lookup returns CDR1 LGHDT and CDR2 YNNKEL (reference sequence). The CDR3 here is CASSQEEIQNGYTF. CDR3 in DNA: TGTGCCAGCAGCCAAGAGGAAATACAGAATGGCTACACCTTC.